This is a list of T cell receptor beta chains from one sample in a study of vaccination and CD4 T cells after COVID-19. Via MiXCR, TCRdb re-called the PCR reads, giving one row per CDR3 protein. Among some 18,000 distinct CDR3 sequences listed, 50% to 75% were seen once. The sample here was CD4+ T cells from blood, taken after SARS-CoV-2 vaccination. Every receptor here comes from a human donor who had recovered from COVID-19. The CDR3 runs from the conserved cysteine through the conserved F or W. Clone size is shown for a subset of rows, as once, few, many or a class of expanded clone.

>TRBJ2-3|TRBV2|NA
CASRVRQGKFADTQYF
>TRBJ1-5|TRBV20-1|NA
CSASWGSDSNQPQHF
>TRBJ2-1|TRBV19|NA
CASSTRGQVWDEQFF
>TRBJ2-5|TRBV20-1|NA
CSARLLAGRETQYF
>TRBJ2-7|TRBV7-9|NA
CASSWGDYEQYF
>TRBJ2-4|TRBV30|NA
CAWSPGSKNIQYF
>TRBJ2-5|TRBV7-2|NA
CASSANQGGHAETQYF
>TRBJ2-5|TRBV5-1|NA
CASSLAWAGGLPQTQYF
>TRBJ2-7|TRBV5-1|NA
CASSPTSNYYEQYF
>TRBJ2-5|TRBV7-9|once
CASSLVGETQYF
>TRBJ2-7|TRBV7-4|NA
CDRRAPPGSYEQYF
>TRBJ1-6|TRBV6-2/TRBV6-3|NA
CASSPLRDHVPPLHF
>TRBJ2-7|TRBV6-1|NA
CATLGQGIHEQYF
>TRBJ2-2|TRBV24-1|few
CATSSSGRALGGELFF
>TRBJ2-7|TRBV7-2|NA
CASSQIWGYEQYF
>TRBJ1-6|TRBV11-2|NA
CASTQRQGKSPLHF
>TRBJ2-5|TRBV7-2|few
CASSKVAGGPVTQYF
>TRBJ2-5|TRBV6-1|once
CASSRGLAGDFGETQYF
>TRBJ2-2|TRBV7-6|NA
CASSLLAGGPGELFF
>TRBJ2-5|TRBV20-1|few
CSAKTGQETQYF
>TRBJ2-1|TRBV19|NA
CASSRDREYNEQFF
>TRBJ2-3|TRBV4-3|NA
CASSQETGRTDTQYF
>TRBJ1-3|TRBV6-5|few
CASSYYGTGTSSGNTIYF
>TRBJ2-7|TRBV7-2|NA
CASSLSRVYEQYF
>TRBJ2-3|TRBV9|NA
CASSALGLGTSTDTQYF
>TRBJ2-3|TRBV20-1|NA
CSASVGTDTDTQYF
>TRBJ2-5|TRBV2|NA
CASQRGQGDPIGVQYF
>TRBJ1-6|TRBV20-1|NA
CSARGTGESPLHF
>TRBJ2-1|TRBV10-3|NA
CATRLWQNINEQFF
>TRBJ2-7|TRBV7-2|NA
CASSLSSLANYEQYF
>TRBJ2-4|TRBV20-1|NA
CSGWERFNIQYF
>TRBJ2-2|TRBV4-1|NA
CASSFWGTNTGELFF
>TRBJ1-2|TRBV6-5|NA
CASSSAEDYGYTF
>TRBJ2-7|TRBV10-3|NA
CATGTSGKLADEQYF
>TRBJ2-2|TRBV7-9|NA
CASSLGTGITGELFF
>TRBJ2-1|TRBV20-1|NA
CSASWASGNEQFF
>TRBJ1-1|TRBV20-1|NA
CSAFPDRGRGAFF
>TRBJ2-3|TRBV7-9|NA
CASTTGASDTDTQYF
>TRBJ1-4|TRBV20-1|NA
CSAEGSDEKLFF
>TRBJ2-2|TRBV7-9|few
CASSFRNRELFF
>TRBJ1-6|TRBV28|few
CASREMGIGGGSPLHF
>TRBJ1-6|TRBV6-2/TRBV6-3|once
CASSYLSPLHF
>TRBJ2-7|TRBV7-9|few
CASSARNTYEQYF
>TRBJ1-5|TRBV12-3/TRBV12-4|NA
CASGIYSNQPQHF
>TRBJ2-2|TRBV5-4|NA
CASRKGDRGLTGELFF
>TRBJ2-3|TRBV7-9|NA
CASSLVGVTADTQYF
>TRBJ2-3|TRBV19|once
CASSVAGGPPDTQYF
>TRBJ2-1|TRBV6-4|NA
CASSRDRGNNEQFF
>TRBJ2-2|TRBV7-2|NA
CASSLGRATGELFF
>TRBJ1-6|TRBV19|NA
CASTIEATGMTSPLHF
>TRBJ1-2|TRBV10-1|NA
CASSENRDYGYTF
>TRBJ2-1|TRBV5-1|NA
CASSATSGHNEQFF
>TRBJ2-7|TRBV11-3|NA
CASSSGTSGSHHEQYF